Listed below are T cell receptor beta chains from one sample, sequenced in a study of blood T cell repertoires in COVID-19. Here immunoSEQ multiplex PCR was the method, and the copy in TCRdb shows in-frame clones only, minus some. The sample has about 200,000 clones, roughly four fifths seen once. The sample taken for sequencing was PBMCs or T cells enriched from blood (not recorded which). Receptors were obtained from a man aged 40-49 years who had recovered from COVID-19. Each CDR3 is given with its conserved first and last residue. Each record gives: V gene, CDR3 length, J gene, CDR3 protein.

TRBV20-1	10	TRBJ1-2	CSASLREETF
TRBV11-3	15	TRBJ1-5	CASSLPYGDNQPQHF
TRBV5-1	15	TRBJ1-2	CASSLETGANYGYTF
TRBV29-1	15	TRBJ1-2	CSVETGKTGGYGYTF
TRBV7-9	14	TRBJ1-5	CASSFSTRDQPQHF
TRBV24-1	14	TRBJ2-2	CATRQQGATGELFF
TRBV21-1	13	TRBJ1-1	CASSKWAGEEAFF
TRBV10-1	14	TRBJ2-5	CASSEAGRQETQYF
TRBV10-2	15	TRBJ1-5	CASNQQGAGSQPQHF
TRBV20-1	13	TRBJ2-1	CSASGRNDNEQFF
TRBV4-1	18	TRBJ1-6	CASSRSRSGGRGDSPLHF
TRBV5-4	13	TRBJ1-5	CASSLARVWPQHF
TRBV13	14	TRBJ1-3	CASSRTESGNTIYF
TRBV9	15	TRBJ1-2	CASSPGQVPNYGYTF
TRBV5-1	15	TRBJ1-6	CASSLGTDYNSPLHF
TRBV4-1	16	TRBJ1-1	CASSQVWTGGDTEAFF
TRBV19	13	TRBJ1-2	CASSMGLQTGYTF
TRBV7-2	14	TRBJ2-2	CASSLVGGPGELFF
TRBV7-2	12	TRBJ1-1	CASSLERIVAFF
TRBV3-1/TRBV3-2	16	TRBJ2-3	CASSQEPRLAIDTQYF
TRBV10-3	14	TRBJ2-7	CAIRGGTDSYEQYF
TRBV6-1	15	TRBJ1-2	CASSDQGRAVHGYTF